This T cell receptor (beta chain) comes out of a study of T cell repertoires in cytomegalovirus infection. Study-wide context: Through public TCR beta signatures, both CMV infection and matching HLA type were indicated. General study results and limits: Based on cumulative public TCR beta family frequency, carriers of CMV plus the relevant HLA were identified. Dominating the ex vivo response were TCR beta clonotypes that were CMV-specific and HLA-C-restricted.

This clonotype was counted a few times. The antigen remains undetermined. TCRdb reprocessed the reads with MiXCR, giving one entry per CDR3 protein. The repertoire consists of roughly 200,000 distinct CDR3 sequences, with about 15% occurring once and the leading ten covering almost 25%. The source is a human donor in good health (CMV status not recorded). Some clones in this sample may be carry-over from other donors' samples. The sample comprised CD8+ T cells from PBMCs.

The chain's CDR3 is CSVAREKAEAFF. The CDR3 DNA reads as TGCAGCGTTGCCAGGGAGAAAGCTGAAGCTTTCTTT. This chain links TRBV29-1 with TRBJ1-1, with D perhaps matching TRBD1 (5 bases). V was clipped by 4 bases and J by 6 bases, with 12 bases between them. Germline V gene lookup returns CDR1 SQVTM and CDR2 ANQGSEA. There are 12 residues in the CDR3.